The text below deals with one T cell receptor beta chain. What it binds is unknown. Germline CDR1 SGHTS, CDR2 YDEGEE. This CDR3 is built from 15 residues. Trimming removed 0 bases from V and 1 base from J, with 8 bases in between. The sample originates from a study of shared clonotypes between healthy human individuals. Study conclusions and caveats: Tissues were not sampled, only blood, and their repertoires likely differ. Unshared clonotypes carried lower generation probabilities than those common to all four donors.

Assay used: immunoSEQ multiplex PCR; TCRdb lists only in-frame clones, some missing. The sample holds about 1.1 million clones, approximately 78% seen once. This chain joins TRBV5-8 and TRBJ1-3; D gene uncertain. The sequenced material came from memory CD4+ T cells from PBMCs. Subset given: CD45RA-negative fraction. This receptor was identified in a man aged 18 to 35 in good health. Some clones in this sample may be carry-over from other donors' samples. The CDR3 nucleotides read TGTGCCAGCAGCTTGGATCGGGGATCTGGAAACACCATATATTTT. It specifies CASSLDRGSGNTIYF.